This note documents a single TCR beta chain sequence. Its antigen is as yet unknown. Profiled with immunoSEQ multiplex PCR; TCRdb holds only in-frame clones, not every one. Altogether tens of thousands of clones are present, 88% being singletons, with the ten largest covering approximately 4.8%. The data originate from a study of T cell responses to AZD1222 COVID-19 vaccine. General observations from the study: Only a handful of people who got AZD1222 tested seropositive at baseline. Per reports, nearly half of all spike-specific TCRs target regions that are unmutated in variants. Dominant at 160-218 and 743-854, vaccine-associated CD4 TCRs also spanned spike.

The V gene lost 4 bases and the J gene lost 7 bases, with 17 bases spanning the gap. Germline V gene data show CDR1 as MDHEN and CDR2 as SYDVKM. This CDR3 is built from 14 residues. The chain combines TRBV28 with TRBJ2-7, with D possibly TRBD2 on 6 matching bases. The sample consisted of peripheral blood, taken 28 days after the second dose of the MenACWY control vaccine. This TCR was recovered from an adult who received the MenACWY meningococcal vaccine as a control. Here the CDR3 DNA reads TGTGCCAGCAGTTACCGAGCGGGCCTGGTAGAGCAGTACTTC. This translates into CASSYRAGLVEQYF.